The present TCR beta chain was sequenced within a study of T-cell memory formation after mild COVID-19. TCRdb re-called the 5' RACE reads through MiXCR, storing one row per CDR3 protein. The sample lists 150,000 or so distinct CDR3 sequences; more than 12% were seen once. The germline V gene encodes CDR1 GTSNPN and CDR2 SVGIG (reference sequence). The CDR3 is made up of 12 amino acids. V was pared by 2 bases and J by 1 base, with 3 bases between. The genes are TRBV30 and TRBJ2-1; D gene unclear. The origin of this receptor is an adult woman who had mild COVID-19 (a few samples of this study predate the infection). Cell type and time point are not known. The specimen sequenced was PBMCs or a T cell subset sorted from them (not recorded which). CDR3 sequence reads: CAWSPSYNEQFF. As DNA, the CDR3 is TGTGCCTGGAGTCCTTCCTACAATGAGCAGTTCTTC.